The 20 T cell receptor beta chains in this list originate from one sample, sequenced in a study of blood T cell repertoires in COVID-19. Libraries were prepared by immunoSEQ multiplex PCR; TCRdb keeps only in-frame clonotypes and omits some of them. The repertoire holds nearly 65,000 clones, roughly 80% seen once, with 10% to 15% in the top ten. Source material: peripheral blood. These receptors were obtained from a human donor in a cohort sampled during active COVID-19.

This rearrangement joins TRBV30 to TRBJ1-3; perhaps TRBD1 as D (5 bases). Germline CDR1 is GTSNPN and CDR2 is SVGIG (reference sequence). This CDR3 spans 15 amino acids. V dropped 2 bases and J dropped 0 bases, with 11 bases sitting between them. CDR3 DNA sequence: TGTGCCTGGAGTCCCACCAGGGACTCTGGAAACACCATATATTTT. It specifies CAWSPTRDSGNTIYF.

This rearrangement joins TRBV5-1 to TRBJ2-6; TRBD1 might be the D (6 bases). CDR1 is SGHRS, CDR2 YFSETQ, per germline. The CDR3 has 16 residues. V was pared by 4 bases and J by 2 bases, with 13 bases between. CDR3 region: CASSPTTGTGANVLTF. CDR3 in DNA: TGCGCCAGCAGCCCCACCACAGGGACTGGGGCCAACGTCCTGACTTTC.

V usage is TRBV7-9 and J usage is TRBJ2-7, with D perhaps matching TRBD1 (5 bases). CDR1 and CDR2 (germline): SEHNR, FQNEAQ (reference sequence). V was pared by 4 bases and J by 6 bases, with 19 bases between. CDR3 length: 15 residues. CDR3 DNA sequence: TGTGCCAGCAGCTCTAGTAGGCAGGGTGAAAGCGAGCAGTACTTC. Translated, it gives CASSSSRQGESEQYF.

The chain has TRBV29-1 and TRBJ2-7; 8 positions match TRBD1. Per germline, CDR1 SQVTM and CDR2 ANQGSEA. This CDR3 region has 13 residues. V lost 7 bases, J lost 2 bases, and 7 bases stayed unmatched. The CDR3 sequence: CSARDRSPYEQYF. CDR3 DNA sequence: TGCAGCGCTAGGGACAGGTCACCCTACGAGCAGTACTTC.

This clone was found once. The chain carries TRBV6-5 and TRBJ2-3, with D possibly TRBD2 on 6 matching bases. V gave up 10 bases and J gave up 8 bases, with 10 bases separating them. There are 10 residues in the CDR3. Germline V gene sequence: CDR1 MNHEY, CDR2 SVGAGI. The CDR3 DNA reads as TGTGCCACCGGAGCGGGTACGCAGTATTTT. Amino acid sequence: CATGAGTQYF.

CDR3 coding DNA: TGTGCCAGCAGTGAACATGTGTTAGTCTCTGGAAACACCATATATTTT. Translating gives CASSEHVLVSGNTIYF. This chain joins TRBV6-1 and TRBJ1-3; D gene unclear. Germline V gene lookup returns CDR1 MNHNS and CDR2 SASEGT. Trimming stripped 2 bases from V and 0 bases from J, with 11 bases between. The CDR3 extends over 16 amino acids.

The genes are TRBV25-1 and TRBJ1-1; a weak D match, TRBD1 (5 bases). Germline CDR1 is MGHDK and CDR2 is SYGVNS. This CDR3 spans 12 amino acids. With 8 bases removed from V and 1 base from J, the gap between germline ends came to 8 bases. CDR3 sequence (DNA): TGTGCCAGCCTCACAGGGAACACTGAAGCTTTCTTT. Translated, it gives CASLTGNTEAFF.

This chain links TRBV13 with TRBJ1-2; 9 positions agree with TRBD1. Germline V gene sequence: CDR1 PRHDT, CDR2 FYEKMQ (reference sequence). J was trimmed by 0 bases and V by 2 bases; bases with no gene match: 10. This CDR3 has 18 residues. CDR3 region: CASSLRGTGIDPNYGYTF. CDR3 coding DNA: TGTGCCAGCAGCTTAAGGGGGACAGGGATTGATCCTAACTATGGCTACACCTTC. Full variable domain (missing parts from reference TRBV13 and TRBJ1-2): AAGVIQSPRHLIKEKRETATLKCYPIPRHDTVYWYQQGPGQDPQFLISFYEKMQSDKGSIPDRFSAQQFSDYHSELNMSSLELGDSALYFCASSLRGTGIDPNYGYTFGSGTRLTVV.

The V gene is TRBV6-6, the J gene TRBJ2-5; perhaps TRBD1 as D (6 bases). The V end lost 6 bases, the J end lost 5 bases, and 13 bases lay between the germline ends. CDR1 and CDR2 from the germline V gene are MNHNY and SVGAGI (reference sequence). This CDR3 comprises 13 residues. The CDR3 DNA reads TGTGCCAGCAGAAGACAGGATCCCGAGACCCAGTACTTC. Translation: CASRRQDPETQYF.

The chain is built from TRBV28 and TRBJ2-1; TRBD2 matches at 7 bases. The CDR3 loop spans 14 amino acids. CDR1 is MDHEN, CDR2 SYDVKM, per germline. Losses at the gene ends were 2 bases for V and 6 bases for J; bases not matched to a gene: 4. CDR3: CASSLTSVSNEQFF. In DNA form, the CDR3 reads TGTGCCAGCAGTTTAACTAGCGTCAGCAATGAGCAGTTCTTC.

The gene calls are TRBV7-3 and TRBJ1-4, with D maybe TRBD1 (6 bases). The CDR3 consists of 14 residues. Trimming removed 4 bases from V and 4 bases from J, with 10 bases in between. The germline V gene encodes CDR1 SGHTA and CDR2 FQGTGA. The CDR3 coding sequence is TGTGCCAGCAGCTCTAGAGGGGGTAATGAAAAACTGTTTTTT. Its protein product is CASSSRGGNEKLFF. The full variable domain, with the rest looked up from reference TRBV7-3 and TRBJ1-4, is GAGVSQTPSNKVTEKGKYVELRCDPISGHTALYWYRQSLGQGPEFLIYFQGTGAADDSGLPNDRFFAVRPEGSVSTLKIQRTERGDSAVYLCASSSRGGNEKLFFGSGTQLSVL.

The chain has TRBV5-1 and TRBJ1-6; no definite D call. V lost 0 bases and J 6 bases, leaving 13 bases between the germline ends. CDR3 size: 16 residues. Germline CDR1 SGHRS, CDR2 YFSETQ. The CDR3 loop reads CASSLGGSGSNSPLHF. The CDR3 DNA follows: TGCGCCAGCAGCTTGGGAGGTTCGGGATCTAATTCACCCCTCCACTTT.

V gene TRBV28 combines with J gene TRBJ1-5; TRBD1 aligns across 8 bases. Germline CDR1 and CDR2: MDHEN and SYDVKM. V shed 3 bases, J shed 9 bases, and the junction held 10 bases outside the gene matches. The CDR3 has 15 amino acids. CDR3 bases: TGTGCCAGCAGTTTCCGACAGGGGATTTCGTGGCCCCAGCATTTT. This translates into CASSFRQGISWPQHF.

The V and J genes are TRBV19 and TRBJ1-1; a weak D match, TRBD1 (6 bases). This CDR3 spans 15 amino acids. V lost 3 bases and J lost 0, with 11 bases in between. Germline-derived CDR1 and CDR2 are LNHDA and SQIVND (reference sequence). Here the CDR3 DNA reads TGTGCCAGTAGTATCTCGGACAGCTTGAACACTGAAGCTTTCTTT. Translation gives CASSISDSLNTEAFF.

The DNA for the CDR3 is TGTGCCAGCAGCCTCTCGACAGGGGGCAACGAGCAGTACTTC. It translates to CASSLSTGGNEQYF. The chain is built from TRBV7-9 and TRBJ2-7, with 10 bases aligning to TRBD1. V gave up 5 bases and J gave up 5 bases; unmatched junction bases: 6. Germline V gene data show CDR1 as SEHNR and CDR2 as FQNEAQ (reference sequence). The CDR3 is made up of 14 amino acids. The full variable domain, its missing parts supplied by reference TRBV7-9 and TRBJ2-7, is DTGVSQNPRHKITKRGQNVTFRCDPISEHNRLYWYRQTLGQGPEFLTYFQNEAQLEKSRLLSDRFSAERPKGSFSTLEIQRTEQGDSAMYLCASSLSTGGNEQYFGPGTRLTVT.

The rearrangement links TRBV5-1 to TRBJ2-1, with D tentatively TRBD2 (6 bases). The V gene lost 4 bases and the J gene lost 8 bases, with 19 bases spanning the gap. This CDR3 comprises 15 residues. Germline CDR1 is SGHRS and CDR2 is YFSETQ. CDR3 in amino acids: CASSDGTGVTDEQFF. Here the CDR3 DNA reads TGCGCCAGCAGCGACGGGACGGGAGTCACGGATGAGCAGTTCTTC.

The chain employs TRBV5-4 and TRBJ1-2; 12 nucleotides match TRBD1. The CDR3 has 15 amino acids. With V trimmed by 2 bases and J by 4 bases, 3 bases remained unmatched. Germline assignment: CDR1 SGHNT and CDR2 YYREEE (reference sequence). CDR3 in amino acids: CASSFGTGGVYGYTF. The CDR3 nucleotides are TGTGCCAGCAGCTTCGGGACAGGGGGCGTCTATGGCTACACCTTC.

The rearrangement joins TRBV5-6 to TRBJ2-7; the D gene is possibly TRBD1 (5 bases). Looked up from germline, CDR1 is SGHDT and CDR2 is YYEEEE. V gave up 0 bases and J gave up 3 bases, with 10 bases separating them. The CDR3 is 14 amino acids. The CDR3: CASSLAQGYYEQYF. In DNA, the CDR3 is TGTGCCAGCAGCTTGGCGCAGGGATACTACGAGCAGTACTTC.

V is TRBV6-6 and J is TRBJ2-7; a possible D gene is TRBD2 (6 bases). CDR3 size: 14 residues. Germline CDR1 is MNHNY and CDR2 is SVGAGI (reference sequence). V was shortened by 5 bases and J by 0 bases, with 11 bases between the two germline ends. CDR3 DNA: TGTGCCAGCAGTGCCGGGGGAAGCTCCTACGAGCAGTACTTC. Translation gives CASSAGGSSYEQYF.

This chain links TRBV4-1 with TRBJ2-7; 10 bases fit TRBD2. The germline CDR1 and CDR2 sequences are MGHRA and YSYEKL. V trimming: 3 bases; J trimming: 2 bases; junction bases outside the gene matches: 4. The CDR3 is 15 residues long. CDR3 in amino acids: CASSHLAGATYEQYF. The CDR3 nucleotides are TGCGCCAGCAGCCATCTAGCGGGGGCGACCTACGAGCAGTACTTC.